These 27 T cell receptor beta chains were all obtained from the same sample, sequenced in a study of cytomegalovirus exposure and HLA in healthy donors. TCRdb keeps only in-frame clones here, not all; method: immunoSEQ multiplex PCR. In the table there are 150,000 to 200,000 clones, around 80% of which are singletons. Material: PBMCs. These TCRs come from a woman younger than 45 in good health and CMV-seronegative.

This clone was seen only once. The chain links TRBV7-2 to TRBJ1-6; D remains ambiguous. Germline lookup yields CDR1 SGHTA and CDR2 FQGNSA. CDR3 length: 16 amino acids. Deletions cut 1 base from V and 0 bases from J, with 7 bases between. The CDR3 sequence is CASSLVGSSYNSPLHF. The CDR3 coding sequence is TGTGCCAGCAGCTTAGTGGGGAGCTCCTATAATTCACCCCTCCACTTT.

This sequence joins TRBV30 and TRBJ2-1, with a possible D match to TRBD2 (6 bases). This CDR3 has 12 amino acids. Germline CDR1 GTSNPN, CDR2 SVGIG (reference sequence). V lost 5 bases and J lost 6, with 11 bases in between. The chain's CDR3 is CAWGKLANEQFF. The DNA for the CDR3 is TGTGCCTGGGGTAAACTAGCCAATGAGCAGTTCTTC. Using reference TRBV30 and TRBJ2-1 for the parts outside the CDR3, the full variable domain is SQTIHQWPATLVQPVGSPLSLECTVEGTSNPNLYWYRQAAGRGLQLLFYSVGIGQISSEVPQNLSASRPQDRQFILSSKKLLLSDSGFYLCAWGKLANEQFFGPGTRLTVL.

The chain is built from TRBV11-2 and TRBJ2-7; 10 bases map to TRBD1. This CDR3 region has 14 residues. Germline CDR1 is SGHAT and CDR2 is FQNNGV. V lost 4 bases and J lost 2; bases outside the gene matches: 2. CDR3 nucleotides: TGTGCCAGCAGCTCCGGGACAGGGGCCTACGAGCAGTACTTC. Protein product: CASSSGTGAYEQYF.

The rearrangement joins TRBV11-3 to TRBJ2-7; 13 bases are shared with TRBD2. Germline values: CDR1 SGHNT, CDR2 YENEEA. The CDR3 is 16 amino acids. Trimming removed 2 bases from V and 0 bases from J; junction bases left unmatched: 1. The DNA of the CDR3 is TGTGCCAGCAGCTTAAGGACTAGCGGGAGCTCCTACGAGCAGTACTTC. Translation gives CASSLRTSGSSYEQYF.

The chain recombines TRBV5-1 with TRBJ1-1; D not resolved. The CDR3 runs to 13 residues. Germline V gene sequence: CDR1 SGHRS, CDR2 YFSETQ. V was clipped by 1 base and J by 3 bases, with 7 bases between them. The chain's CDR3 is CASSLMPDTEAFF. The CDR3 region has the DNA TGCGCCAGCAGCTTGATGCCAGACACTGAAGCTTTCTTT.

The V call is TRBV2, the J call TRBJ2-2; 12 bases are shared with TRBD2. The CDR3 is 15 amino acids. V dropped 7 bases and J dropped 5; count of bases not matched to a gene: 5. Looked up from germline, CDR1 is SNHLY and CDR2 is FYNNEI. The DNA of the CDR3 is TGTGCCAGCAAGACCGGGACTAGCGGGACCGGGGAGCTGTTTTTT. Translation gives CASKTGTSGTGELFF.

The genes are TRBV6-4 and TRBJ2-3; the match to TRBD1 covers 10 bases. Germline loops: CDR1 MRHNA, CDR2 SNTAGT. V shed 6 bases, J shed 5 bases, and the junction held 5 bases outside the gene matches. This CDR3 region has 14 residues. The CDR3 loop is CASRPGQGEDTQYF. The CDR3 bases are TGTGCCAGCAGACCCGGACAGGGGGAAGATACGCAGTATTTT.

The rearrangement uses TRBV6-1 and TRBJ2-7; D not resolved. The length of the CDR3 is 15 residues. Germline values: CDR1 MNHNS, CDR2 SASEGT. The germline V and J ends were trimmed by 0 bases and 2 bases, with 11 bases remaining between them. The DNA for the CDR3 is TGTGCCAGCAGTGAAGCGCAGATTGGTCCCTACGAGCAGTACTTC. This translates into CASSEAQIGPYEQYF.

The rearrangement links TRBV14 to TRBJ1-4; unclear D gene. This CDR3 spans 14 amino acids. The germline gives CDR1 SGHDN, CDR2 FVKESK. V dropped 3 bases and J dropped 7 bases, with 12 bases sitting between them. The CDR3 DNA is TGTGCCAGCAGCCATGGCCAGGAAGTTGAAAAACTGTTTTTT. Amino acid sequence: CASSHGQEVEKLFF.

This rearrangement joins TRBV6-5 to TRBJ2-7; 10 positions match TRBD1. The CDR3 totals 14 residues. After removal of 6 bases from V and 0 bases from J, the junction contained 2 bases not matched to a gene. Germline CDR1 MNHEY, CDR2 SVGAGI. The CDR3 loop reads CASSRTGGSYEQYF. CDR3 bases: TGTGCCAGCAGCCGGACAGGGGGCTCCTACGAGCAGTACTTC.

This clone has only one observation. V is TRBV30 and J is TRBJ2-7; TRBD1 is a possible D gene (6 bases). The CDR3 spans 14 residues. CDR1 is GTSNPN and CDR2 is SVGIG in the germline V gene (reference sequence). Trimming took off 5 bases at V and 1 base at J, with 15 bases between the two ends. CDR3 loop: CAWSRDMTSYEQYF. DNA for the CDR3: TGTGCCTGGTCCAGGGACATGACTTCCTACGAGCAGTACTTC.

V usage is TRBV28 and J usage is TRBJ2-3; the D gene is possibly TRBD2 (5 bases). V was shortened by 7 bases and J by 2 bases, with 13 bases between the two germline ends. CDR1 and CDR2 from the germline V gene are MDHEN and SYDVKM. The CDR3 is made up of 14 amino acids. The CDR3 DNA follows: TGTGCCAGCAACCTCTTGGGAGACACAGATACGCAGTATTTT. Translating it yields CASNLLGDTDTQYF.

This clone was observed a handful of times. This chain uses TRBV18 with TRBJ2-7; 10 bases match TRBD2. Trimming took 4 bases from V and 3 from J; bases not matched to a gene: 6. CDR3 length: 15 residues. The germline gives CDR1 KGHSH, CDR2 LQKENI. DNA for the CDR3: TGTGCCAGCTCACAGTTAAGCGGGAGGGTCTACGAGCAGTACTTC. This codes for CASSQLSGRVYEQYF.

The rearrangement links TRBV5-1 to TRBJ1-4; D not certain. Trimming stripped 3 bases from V and 0 bases from J, with 9 bases between. The CDR3 spans 15 residues. Germline V gene lookup returns CDR1 SGHRS and CDR2 YFSETQ. The CDR3 loop reads CASSSNPSTNEKLFF. The CDR3 DNA is TGCGCCAGCAGCTCTAACCCCTCAACTAATGAAAAACTGTTTTTT. The whole variable domain, remainder taken from reference TRBV5-1 and TRBJ1-4, is KAGVTQTPRYLIKTRGQQVTLSCSPISGHRSVSWYQQTPGQGLQFLFEYFSETQRNKGNFPGRFSGRQFSNSRSEMNVSTLELGDSALYLCASSSNPSTNEKLFFGSGTQLSVL.

V usage is TRBV9 and J usage is TRBJ2-3; a possible D gene is TRBD2 (6 bases). Looked up from germline, CDR1 is SGDLS and CDR2 is YYNGEE. CDR3 length equals 17 residues. V dropped 1 base and J dropped 6 bases, with 21 bases sitting between them. The CDR3 loop is CASSVSSGLRTSDTQYF. CDR3 DNA sequence: TGTGCCAGCAGCGTATCTTCCGGACTACGAACCTCGGATACGCAGTATTTT.

There are a few counts of this clone. Other DNA sequences in the same sample also yield this CDR3. This rearrangement joins TRBV7-9 to TRBJ1-6; TRBD1 matches 9 bases. CDR3 size: 14 residues. The germline gives CDR1 SEHNR, CDR2 FQNEAQ (reference sequence). V gave up 6 bases and J gave up 7 bases; unmatched junction bases: 4. DNA for the CDR3: TGTGCCAGCAGTCCGGGACAGGGAAATTCACCCCTCCACTTT. This codes for CASSPGQGNSPLHF.

The rearrangement links TRBV10-2 to TRBJ1-5; D may be TRBD1 (6 bases). The CDR3 runs to 14 residues. The germline V and J ends were trimmed by 5 bases and 2 bases, with 10 bases remaining between them. Looked up from germline, CDR1 is WSHSY and CDR2 is SAAADI. CDR3 loop: CASSPGAGNQPQHF. In nucleotides, the CDR3 is TGCGCCAGCAGTCCAGGGGCTGGCAATCAGCCCCAGCATTTT.

The V call is TRBV5-4, the J call TRBJ2-7; TRBD1 might be the D (5 bases). Germline lookup yields CDR1 SGHNT and CDR2 YYREEE (reference sequence). This CDR3 has 13 amino acids. Between the trimmed V and J ends, which lost 2 bases and 2 bases, there was a span of 8 bases. This CDR3 is CASSFQGPYEQYF. In nucleotides, the CDR3 is TGTGCCAGCAGCTTTCAGGGTCCCTACGAGCAGTACTTC.

The chain joins TRBV2 to TRBJ1-1; 12 nucleotides agree with TRBD1. V trimming: 6 bases; J trimming: 0 bases; junction bases outside the gene matches: 5. The CDR3 length is 16 residues. Germline V lookup: CDR1 SNHLY, CDR2 FYNNEI. CDR3 region: CASSAGTGGLNTEAFF. DNA for the CDR3: TGTGCCAGCAGCGCCGGGACAGGGGGCCTGAACACTGAAGCTTTCTTT. Supplemented by reference TRBV2 and TRBJ1-1, the full variable domain reads EPEVTQTPSHQVTQMGQEVILRCVPISNHLYFYWYRQILGQKVEFLVSFYNNEISEKSEIFDDQFSVERPDGSNFTLKIRSTKLEDSAMYFCASSAGTGGLNTEAFFGQGTRLTVV.

The V call is TRBV9, the J call TRBJ2-1; a possible D gene is TRBD2 (6 bases). Germline V gene sequence: CDR1 SGDLS, CDR2 YYNGEE. CDR3 size: 15 residues. Between the trimmed V and J ends, which lost 3 bases and 2 bases, there was a span of 12 bases. The CDR3 DNA is TGTGCCAGCAGCGCGATAGCGGCCGCCTACAATGAGCAGTTCTTC. This gives the protein CASSAIAAAYNEQFF.

CDR3 amino acids: CASTGRARGGNTIYF. Written as DNA, the CDR3 is TGCGCCAGCACAGGACGCGCCAGGGGTGGAAACACCATATATTTT. The chain couples TRBV4-1 to TRBJ1-3, with D possibly TRBD1 on 6 matching bases. This CDR3 is 15 amino acids long. The germline CDR1 and CDR2 sequences are MGHRA and YSYEKL. V lost 7 bases and J lost 3, with 16 bases in between.

The CDR3 loop reads CASSYDIYGYTF. In DNA form, the CDR3 reads TGTGCCAGCAGCTACGACATCTATGGCTACACCTTC. This chain connects TRBV7-9 to TRBJ1-2, with no clear D. CDR3 size: 12 residues. Germline assignment: CDR1 SEHNR and CDR2 FQNEAQ (reference sequence). Trimming removed 4 bases from V and 4 bases from J, with 7 bases in between.

This clone was seen only a few times. The chain recombines TRBV30 with TRBJ2-3; weak D call: TRBD2 (6 bases). This CDR3 has 14 residues. The germline gives CDR1 GTSNPN, CDR2 SVGIG (reference sequence). Trimming cost V 5 bases and J 5 bases, with 17 bases left between them. The CDR3 region is CAWALASRGDTQYF. The CDR3, as DNA: TGTGCCTGGGCACTAGCTTCAAGGGGAGATACGCAGTATTTT.

J is TRBJ2-3 and V is TRBV18; possibly TRBD1 for D (5 bases). The CDR3 is 14 amino acids. V lost 3 bases, J lost 4 bases, and 11 bases lay in between. Germline-derived CDR1 and CDR2 are KGHSH and LQKENI. The CDR3 DNA is TGTGCCAGCTCACCTTGGAAAGGGGCAGATACGCAGTATTTT. This encodes CASSPWKGADTQYF. The full variable domain, completed using reference TRBV18 and TRBJ2-3, is NAGVMQNPRHLVRRRGQEARLRCSPMKGHSHVYWYRQLPEEGLKFMVYLQKENIIDESGMPKERFSAEFPKEGPSILRIQQVVRGDSAAYFCASSPWKGADTQYFGPGTRLTVL.

The rearrangement uses TRBV18 and TRBJ2-5; the D gene is possibly TRBD1 (6 bases). Between the trimmed V and J ends, which lost 1 base and 5 bases, there was a span of 17 bases. CDR3 length equals 16 residues. Looked up from germline, CDR1 is KGHSH and CDR2 is LQKENI. The CDR3 sequence: CASSPRLGALGETQYF. The CDR3 nucleotides read TGTGCCAGCTCACCACGTTTGGGGGCCCTTGGGGAGACCCAGTACTTC.

J is TRBJ2-2 and V is TRBV5-1; possibly TRBD2 for D (11 bases). CDR1 is SGHRS, CDR2 YFSETQ, per germline. Deletions cut 7 bases from V and 1 base from J, with 32 bases between. This CDR3 has 21 residues. As DNA, the CDR3 is TGCGCCAGCGTTGGAACGGGACAGGGGTACACTAGCGGGGGGAACACCGGGGAGCTGTTTTTT. This encodes CASVGTGQGYTSGGNTGELFF.

The J gene is TRBJ2-3, the V gene TRBV6-5; D is perhaps TRBD2 (5 bases). CDR3 length: 16 residues. Trimming left V 0 bases short and J 2 bases short, with 12 bases between. CDR1 is MNHEY, CDR2 SVGAGI, per germline. The CDR3 sequence: CASSYSTGVLTDTQYF. The CDR3 DNA reads TGTGCCAGCAGTTACTCGACCGGGGTACTCACAGATACGCAGTATTTT.